This TCR beta chain was recorded in a study of blood T cell repertoires in COVID-19. Here immunoSEQ multiplex PCR was the method, and the copy in TCRdb shows in-frame clones only, minus some. The sample includes fewer than 350,000 clones, approximately 91% of them seen just once. Germline V lookup: CDR1 MNHEY, CDR2 SVGEGT. The CDR3 sequence is 15 residues long. The junction had 7 bases not matched to a gene; V was cut back by 2 bases and J by 5 bases. Sequences were obtained from PBMCs or T cells enriched from blood (not recorded which). The J gene is TRBJ2-3, the V gene TRBV6-2 or TRBV6-3, with 7 bases lining up with TRBD2. The receptor's source is a woman in her twenties or thirties who had recovered from COVID-19. CDR3 amino acids: CASSYGPSGVDTQYF. In DNA form, the CDR3 reads TGTGCCAGCAGTTACGGCCCTAGCGGCGTAGATACGCAGTATTTT.